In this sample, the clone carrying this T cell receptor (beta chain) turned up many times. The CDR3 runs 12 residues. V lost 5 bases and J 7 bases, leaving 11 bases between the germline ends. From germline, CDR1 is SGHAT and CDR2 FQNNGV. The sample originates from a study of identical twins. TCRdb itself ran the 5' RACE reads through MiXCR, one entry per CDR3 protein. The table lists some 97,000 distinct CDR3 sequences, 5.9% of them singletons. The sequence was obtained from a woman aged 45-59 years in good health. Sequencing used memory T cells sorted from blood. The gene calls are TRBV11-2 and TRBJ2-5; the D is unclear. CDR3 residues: CASSPPVGTQYF. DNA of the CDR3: TGTGCCAGCAGCCCCCCGGTGGGGACCCAGTACTTC.